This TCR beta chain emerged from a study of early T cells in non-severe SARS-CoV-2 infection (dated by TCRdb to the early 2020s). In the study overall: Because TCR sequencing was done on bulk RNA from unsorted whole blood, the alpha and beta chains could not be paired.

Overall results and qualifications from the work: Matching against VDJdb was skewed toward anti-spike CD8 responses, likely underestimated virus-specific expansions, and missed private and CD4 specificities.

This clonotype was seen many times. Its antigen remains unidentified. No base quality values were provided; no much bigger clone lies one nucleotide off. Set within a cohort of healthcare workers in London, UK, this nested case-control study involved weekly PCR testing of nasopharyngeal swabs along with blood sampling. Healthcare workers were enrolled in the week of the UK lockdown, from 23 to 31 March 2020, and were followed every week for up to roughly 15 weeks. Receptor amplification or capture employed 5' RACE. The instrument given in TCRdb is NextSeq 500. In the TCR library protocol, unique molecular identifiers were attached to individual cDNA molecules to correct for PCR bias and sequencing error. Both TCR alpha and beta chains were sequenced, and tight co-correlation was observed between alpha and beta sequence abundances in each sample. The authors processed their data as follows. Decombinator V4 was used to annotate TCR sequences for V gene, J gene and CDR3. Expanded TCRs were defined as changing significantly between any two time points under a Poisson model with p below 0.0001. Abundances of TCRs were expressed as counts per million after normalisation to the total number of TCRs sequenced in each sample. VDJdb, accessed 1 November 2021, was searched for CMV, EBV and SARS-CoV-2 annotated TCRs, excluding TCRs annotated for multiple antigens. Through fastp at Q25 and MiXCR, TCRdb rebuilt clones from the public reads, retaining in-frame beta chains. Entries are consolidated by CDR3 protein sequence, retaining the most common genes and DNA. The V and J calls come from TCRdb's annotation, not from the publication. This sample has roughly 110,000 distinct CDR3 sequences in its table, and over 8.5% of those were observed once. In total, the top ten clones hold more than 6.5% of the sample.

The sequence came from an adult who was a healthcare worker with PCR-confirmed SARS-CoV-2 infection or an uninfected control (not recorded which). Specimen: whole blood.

At the DNA level, the sequence is TGTGCCAGCAGCTTCGAGGTCTCCTACAATGAGCAGTTCTTC. Protein translation: CASSFEVSYNEQFF. The chain was built from TRBV7-9 and TRBJ2-1; the D gene identity is not certain. The CDR3 measures 14 amino acids from cysteine to phenylalanine. Kept here is only the CDR3 DNA, which spans 42 bases and is read in frame from base 1. CDR1 is given as SEHNR and CDR2 as FQNEAQ, both from the germline V gene (reference sequence). Between the V and J ends, shortened by 3 bases and 0 bases respectively, the junction contains 6 bases. Where the CDR3 stops, the reference TRBV7-9 and TRBJ2-1 genes take over; the full variable domain is DTGVSQNPRHKITKRGQNVTFRCDPISEHNRLYWYRQTLGQGPEFLTYFQNEAQLEKSRLLSDRFSAERPKGSFSTLEIQRTEQGDSAMYLCASSFEVSYNEQFFGPGTRLTVL.